One sample yielded the 17 T cell receptor beta chains listed below, sequenced in a study of neurological immune-mediated disorders. A single record per CDR3 protein comes from TCRdb applying MiXCR to the 5' RACE reads. The sample gives just over 30,000 distinct CDR3 sequences, less than 6% of which show up once; about 2.1% is in the top ten. Sequencing was carried out using CD4+ T cells from blood. The receptors derive from a woman aged 45 to 65 in good health.

This clonotype was found many times. The V call is TRBV20-1, the J call TRBJ1-5; D may be TRBD1 (5 bases). Germline V gene lookup returns CDR1 DFQATT and CDR2 SNEGSKA (reference sequence). Trimming cost V 6 bases and J 0 bases, with 15 bases left between them. CDR3 length equals 15 residues. In DNA, the CDR3 is TGCAGTGCCCCCCCAGGGATCTCTAGCAATCAGCCCCAGCATTTT. Its translation: CSAPPGISSNQPQHF.

This clonotype occurred many times. The chain carries TRBV20-1 and TRBJ2-7, with D possibly matching TRBD2 (6 bases). This CDR3 has 13 residues. The germline V gene has CDR1 DFQATT and CDR2 SNEGSKA (reference sequence). Trimming pared 6 bases from V and 5 bases from J, leaving 17 bases between. CDR3 bases: TGCAGTGCCCCGCAGGCGGGGCTCAACGAGCAGTACTTC. Translating gives CSAPQAGLNEQYF.

This clonotype was detected ten times or more. The gene calls are TRBV20-1 and TRBJ2-7; tentatively, D is TRBD2 (6 bases). The germline V gene encodes CDR1 DFQATT and CDR2 SNEGSKA (reference sequence). CDR3 length equals 15 residues. V was trimmed by 3 bases and J by 1 base, leaving 16 bases between them. CDR3 sequence: CSASNPRGSSYEQYF. CDR3 bases: TGCAGTGCTAGTAACCCCCGGGGGAGTTCCTACGAGCAGTACTTC.

This clonotype was observed many times. The chain combines TRBV7-9 with TRBJ1-6; D ambiguous. V gave up 5 bases and J gave up 8 bases, with 10 bases separating them. Germline V gene sequence: CDR1 SEHNR, CDR2 FQNEAQ (reference sequence). The CDR3 sequence is 13 residues long. CDR3 DNA: TGTGCCAGCAGCCTAGAGCCAGATTCACCCCTCCACTTT. Encoded protein: CASSLEPDSPLHF.

This clonotype was recorded many times. The rearrangement links TRBV7-2 to TRBJ2-7, with D possibly TRBD1 on 5 matching bases. This CDR3 has 14 amino acids. Germline values: CDR1 SGHTA, CDR2 FQGNSA. The V and J ends lost 5 bases and 0 bases respectively, with 11 bases between them. The CDR3 DNA follows: TGTGCCAGCAGCGCGCGACAGAGCTCCTACGAGCAGTACTTC. Protein sequence: CASSARQSSYEQYF.

This clonotype was observed many times. The genes are TRBV14 and TRBJ2-4; 8 nucleotides agree with TRBD1. Per germline, CDR1 SGHDN and CDR2 FVKESK. The CDR3 totals 17 residues. Trimming removed 4 bases from V and 4 bases from J; junction bases left unmatched: 12. Here the CDR3 reads CASSRWTGSPSKNIQYF. Written as DNA, the CDR3 is TGTGCCAGCAGCCGATGGACAGGGTCCCCTAGTAAAAACATTCAGTACTTC. Full variable domain (outside the CDR3, taken from reference TRBV14 and TRBJ2-4): EAGVTQFPSHSVIEKGQTVTLRCDPISGHDNLYWYRRVMGKEIKFLLHFVKESKQDESGMPNNRFLAERTGGTYSTLKVQPAELEDSGVYFCASSRWTGSPSKNIQYFGAGTRLSVL.

This clonotype was counted at least ten times. This chain links TRBV3-1 with TRBJ2-3, with D possibly TRBD1 on 5 matching bases. The CDR3 extends over 15 amino acids. In germline, CDR1 is LGHDT, CDR2 YNNKEL (reference sequence). Trimming cost V 1 base and J 5 bases, with 13 bases left between them. The chain's CDR3 is CASSQGAIGQDTQYF. In DNA form, the CDR3 reads TGTGCCAGCAGCCAAGGGGCCATAGGACAAGATACGCAGTATTTT.

The sample holds many counts of this clonotype. The V and J genes are TRBV11-3 and TRBJ2-2; D gene ambiguous. This CDR3 spans 15 amino acids. Germline CDR1 reads SGHNT; CDR2 reads YENEEA. Trimming stripped 5 bases from V and 4 bases from J, with 14 bases between. Here the CDR3 reads CASSVLGSGTGELFF. CDR3 nucleotides: TGTGCCAGCAGCGTGCTAGGGTCGGGCACCGGGGAGCTGTTTTTT.

This clonotype occurred many times. The chain links TRBV6-5 to TRBJ1-1; 10 bases are a match to TRBD1. Trimming cost V 7 bases and J 11 bases; bases outside gene matches: 10. Germline lookup yields CDR1 MNHEY and CDR2 SVGAGI. CDR3 length: 13 amino acids. The CDR3 protein is CASTEDRGQGAFF. DNA of the CDR3: TGTGCCAGCACCGAAGACAGGGGGCAGGGCGCTTTCTTT.

This clonotype was seen a few times. The chain uses TRBV3-1 and TRBJ1-1, with D maybe TRBD1 (5 bases). The germline V gene has CDR1 LGHDT and CDR2 YNNKEL (reference sequence). This CDR3 region has 14 residues. Trimming left V 6 bases short and J 1 base short, with 12 bases between. The CDR3 DNA reads TGTGCCAGCAGTCTTCGGGGCGAGAACACTGAAGCTTTCTTT. This sequence encodes CASSLRGENTEAFF.

This clonotype was picked up many times. V gene TRBV29-1 combines with J gene TRBJ2-2; 9 nucleotides align to TRBD1. CDR3 length: 15 residues. In germline, CDR1 is SQVTM, CDR2 ANQGSEA. The trim removed 5 bases at V and 5 bases at J, leaving 9 bases unmatched. In nucleotides, the CDR3 is TGCAGCGTTACCGGGACAGGGCTGGTGACCGGGGAGCTGTTTTTT. Residues: CSVTGTGLVTGELFF.

This clonotype is labeled as medium-sized (0.01 to 0.1%). The gene calls are TRBV27 and TRBJ1-2; D unresolved. V lost 0 bases to trimming and J lost 5 bases, with 7 bases between them. CDR1 is MNHEY and CDR2 is SMNVEV in the germline V gene (reference sequence). This CDR3 contains 13 residues. The CDR3: CASSLSGGYGYTF. As DNA, the CDR3 is TGTGCCAGCAGTTTATCGGGCGGTTATGGCTACACCTTC.

This clonotype was counted at least ten times. The V call is TRBV7-3, the J call TRBJ2-3, with 13 bases lining up with TRBD2. V gave up 2 bases and J gave up 1 base; unmatched junction bases: 15. The CDR3 is made up of 21 amino acids. Looked up from germline, CDR1 is SGHTA and CDR2 is FQGTGA. CDR3 protein: CASSLLAAGTSGKGRTDTQYF. In DNA, the CDR3 is TGTGCCAGCAGCTTACTTGCCGCCGGGACTAGCGGGAAGGGGCGCACAGATACGCAGTATTTT. Full variable domain (outside the CDR3, taken from reference TRBV7-3 and TRBJ2-3): GAGVSQTPSNKVTEKGKYVELRCDPISGHTALYWYRQSLGQGPEFLIYFQGTGAADDSGLPNDRFFAVRPEGSVSTLKIQRTERGDSAVYLCASSLLAAGTSGKGRTDTQYFGPGTRLTVL.

At least ten counts were recorded for this clonotype. The chain carries TRBV12-3 or TRBV12-4 and TRBJ1-5, with D perhaps matching TRBD1 (5 bases). Deletions cut 8 bases from V and 6 bases from J, with 11 bases between. This CDR3 has 12 amino acids. CDR3 nucleotides: TGTGCCAGCGGCGATAGGGGTCAGCCCCAGCATTTT. Its protein product is CASGDRGQPQHF.

In its sample, this clonotype was seen many times. The chain combines TRBV4-2 with TRBJ1-3, with TRBD1 identical over 8 bases. V dropped 0 bases and J dropped 1; count of bases not matched to a gene: 17. This CDR3 region has 21 residues. Germline V gene data show CDR1 as LGHNA and CDR2 as YNFKEQ. CDR3 DNA sequence: TGTGCCAGCAGCCAAGAGGTGGGACAGGTCGGATTACTTCAGTCTGGAAACACCATATATTTT. Protein sequence: CASSQEVGQVGLLQSGNTIYF.

This sequence joins TRBV10-3 and TRBJ2-7; 8 bases fit TRBD1. After removal of 6 bases from V and 1 base from J, the junction contained 14 bases not matched to a gene. CDR3 length equals 17 residues. Germline values: CDR1 ENHRY, CDR2 SYGVKD. The CDR3: CAISPDRGPLLSYEQYF. The CDR3 DNA reads TGTGCCATCAGCCCCGACAGGGGCCCCCTGTTGTCCTACGAGCAGTACTTC.

This chain joins TRBV7-2 and TRBJ2-6, with unresolved D. This CDR3 is built from 11 residues. Germline V gene sequence: CDR1 SGHTA, CDR2 FQGNSA. Deletions cut 0 bases from V and 9 bases from J, with 0 bases between. For the CDR3, the DNA is TGTGCCAGCAGCTTAGCCAACGTCCTGACTTTC. Translation gives CASSLANVLTF.